A selection of T cell receptor beta chains follows, all from one sample in a study of T-cell reconstitution after alpha-beta-depleted transplantation in children. TCRdb re-called the PCR reads through MiXCR, storing one row per CDR3 protein. The sample lists 350,000 to 450,000 distinct CDR3 sequences, about a fifth occurring once. The material was PBMCs from the stem cell graft donor, obtained from the stem cell graft. These receptors came from a human donor who donated a stem cell graft to a child with acute myeloid leukemia. Each CDR3 is given with its conserved first and last residue.

J gene | V gene | CDR3 protein
TRBJ2-1 | TRBV6-1 | CASFFSGRDYNEQFF
TRBJ2-1 | TRBV7-2 | CASSSMDRGNEQFF
TRBJ2-3 | TRBV2 | CASRRGADTQYF
TRBJ2-5 | TRBV7-8 | CASRFSGETQYF
TRBJ2-1 | TRBV7-9 | CASSFEVREEQFF
TRBJ1-4 | TRBV24-1 | CATSDSRTGANEKLFF
TRBJ2-7 | TRBV28 | CASSSQLAGGDTLEQYF
TRBJ2-1 | TRBV27 | CASGRDYYNEQFF
TRBJ2-7 | TRBV20-1 | CSVWSSGSGEQYF
TRBJ1-3 | TRBV6-1 | CASSGQGAAGNTIYF
TRBJ2-3 | TRBV27 | CASSFARVLGTDTQYF
TRBJ1-6 | TRBV28 | CASSPTTGTFSPLHF
TRBJ2-3 | TRBV12-3/TRBV12-4 | CASSPPSGLAGVGDTQYF
TRBJ1-2 | TRBV28 | CASKVTGSNYGYTF
TRBJ2-1 | TRBV9 | CASSNRSGSYNEQFF
TRBJ2-7 | TRBV12-1 | CASSLSLVFDYEQYF
TRBJ2-3 | TRBV6-1 | CASSPSGLADTDTQYF